This T cell receptor (beta chain) was sequenced for a study of T-cell reconstitution after alpha-beta-depleted transplantation in children. Molecular barcoding with unique molecular identifiers was used for the TCRbeta library. MiXCR, applied by TCRdb to the PCR reads, yields one record per CDR3 protein. The data contain about 600,000 distinct CDR3 sequences, under 12% of them singletons. The CDR3 contains 13 residues. The germline gives CDR1 SGHAT, CDR2 FQNNGV. V was pared by 8 bases and J by 9 bases, with 17 bases between. The receptor's source is a human donor who donated a stem cell graft to a child with acute myeloid leukemia. Sequencing was performed on PBMCs from the stem cell graft donor, taken from the stem cell graft. The chain employs TRBV11-2 and TRBJ2-1; D ambiguous. The CDR3: CASGKNPDSEQFF. The CDR3 region has the DNA TGTGCCAGCGGAAAAAACCCGGATTCTGAGCAGTTCTTC.